The present TCR beta chain was sequenced within a study of blood T cell repertoires in COVID-19. Study details: Researchers got acute and convalescent COVID-19 samples from the United States, Italy and Spain.

Sequencing was performed with immunoSEQ multiplex PCR; in TCRdb, only in-frame clones are kept and a portion is missing. The data hold more than 200,000 clones, with 75% to 90% observed a single time. This CDR3 is 16 amino acids long. Germline V lookup: CDR1 MRHNA, CDR2 SNTAGT. With V trimmed by 0 bases and J by 2 bases, 2 bases remained unmatched. Cohort allocation depended upon clinical history that participants reported. This clone has more than one count but fewer than ten. Sequencing was performed on PBMCs or T cells enriched from blood (not recorded which). The clonotype originates from a woman in her twenties or thirties who had been exposed to COVID-19. This chain connects TRBV6-4 to TRBJ2-1; TRBD2 aligns across 9 bases. CDR3: CASSDSSGRPYNEQFF. In DNA form, the CDR3 reads TGTGCCAGCAGTGACTCTAGCGGGAGACCCTACAATGAGCAGTTCTTC.